This TCR beta chain was documented in a study of blood T cell repertoires in COVID-19. Across the whole study: Italy, Spain and the United States were the sources of the convalescent and acute COVID-19 samples. T cells, B-cell-depleted T cells, or PBMCs provided the cDNA or gDNA that served as material.

Germline assignment: CDR1 SNHLY and CDR2 FYNNEI. There are 15 residues in the CDR3. The V gene lost 1 base and the J gene lost 6 bases, with 16 bases spanning the gap. Per the authors' pipeline: Amplification of reference gene primers was used by the study to estimate nucleated cell counts. Clones were read by immunoSEQ multiplex PCR, and TCRdb kept only the in-frame ones, dropping some. The V and J calls and clone size were taken over from that table, and D and trimming were inferred from the DNA. This sample has around 100,000 clones, with 80% found just once. Sequenced material: peripheral blood. The receptor's source is a man in his 70s with active or convalescent COVID-19. V is TRBV2 and J is TRBJ2-7; D is perhaps TRBD2 (6 bases). This chain's CDR3 is CASSEVVGLGIEQYF. The CDR3 DNA is TGTGCCAGCAGTGAAGTAGTGGGACTTGGGATCGAGCAGTACTTC.